The 23 T cell receptor beta chains below were found in one sample sequenced in a study of T cells in Graves' hyperthyroidism and ophthalmopathy. Amplification targeted TCR beta CDR3 regions from RNA transcripts. During a first-round RT-PCR of the TCR CDR3, the HTBI primer set was used. MiXCR, applied by TCRdb to the multiplex PCR reads, yields one record per CDR3 protein. The sample lists around 300,000 distinct CDR3 sequences, roughly an eighth occurring once. Sequencing used blood. The receptors originated from a woman in her thirties or forties with Graves' ophthalmopathy.

This clonotype came up many times. The chain recombines TRBV15 with TRBJ1-3; D perhaps matches TRBD1 (6 bases). The CDR3 runs 15 residues. Trimming left V 5 bases short and J 0 bases short, with 11 bases between. Germline V gene sequence: CDR1 LNHNV, CDR2 YYDKDF (reference sequence). The CDR3 region is CATSWDKSSGNTIYF. In DNA, the CDR3 is TGTGCCACCAGCTGGGACAAGAGCTCTGGAAACACCATATATTTT.

This clonotype was seen a handful of times. The chain combines TRBV20-1 with TRBJ2-3; D unresolved. Looked up from germline, CDR1 is DFQATT and CDR2 is SNEGSKA (reference sequence). V lost 1 base and J 3 bases, leaving 8 bases between the germline ends. The CDR3 has 13 amino acids. The CDR3 sequence is CSARGWATDTQYF. The DNA for the CDR3 is TGCAGTGCTAGAGGGTGGGCAACAGATACGCAGTATTTT.

Many counts were recorded for this clonotype. J is TRBJ1-2 and V is TRBV5-1; D may be TRBD1 (5 bases). CDR1 and CDR2 (germline): SGHRS, YFSETQ. The CDR3 is made up of 15 amino acids. The V end was cut by 4 bases, the J end by 4 bases, with 17 bases between. The chain's CDR3 is CASSTNGPGTYGYTF. The CDR3 DNA sequence: TGCGCCAGCAGCACCAACGGCCCGGGGACCTATGGCTACACCTTC.

This clonotype was seen a few times. The gene calls are TRBV4-2 and TRBJ2-7; TRBD1 matches 10 bases. Germline values: CDR1 LGHNA, CDR2 YNFKEQ. V lost 0 bases, J lost 5 bases, and 4 bases stayed unmatched. The CDR3 is 15 residues long. Here the CDR3 DNA reads TGTGCCAGCAGCCAAGACGGACAGGGGGGGGACGAGCAGTACTTC. It specifies CASSQDGQGGDEQYF.

This clonotype was detected only a few times. Given a much more abundant clone one base away, this may be a read error. CDR3 amino acids: CASRRPELMNTEAFF. CDR3 bases: TGTGCCAGCAGAAGACCGGAACTCATGAACACTGAAGCTTTCTTT. The chain is built from TRBV27 and TRBJ1-1; D gene ambiguous. Looked up from germline, CDR1 is MNHEY and CDR2 is SMNVEV (reference sequence). V was clipped by 6 bases and J by 0 bases, with 14 bases between them. There are 15 residues in the CDR3.

This clonotype turned up a few times. The chain uses TRBV14 and TRBJ2-7; 7 bases agree with TRBD1. Per the germline V gene, CDR1 is SGHDN and CDR2 is FVKESK. This CDR3 has 13 residues. V dropped 3 bases and J dropped 5; count of bases not matched to a gene: 4. The CDR3 region is CASSHRGSNEQYF. The CDR3 DNA is TGTGCCAGCAGCCACAGGGGGTCCAACGAGCAGTACTTC.

This clonotype was seen repeatedly, ten times or more. The V call is TRBV6-2 or TRBV6-3, the J call TRBJ2-1, with TRBD2 matching 7 bases. V dropped 2 bases and J dropped 3; count of bases not matched to a gene: 4. Germline-derived CDR1 and CDR2 are MNHEY and SVGEGT. The CDR3 extends over 15 amino acids. The CDR3 region has the DNA TGTGCCAGCAGTTACCTGGCGGGGGTCTACAATGAGCAGTTCTTC. As protein: CASSYLAGVYNEQFF.

This clonotype was counted ten times or more. The genes are TRBV2 and TRBJ2-7, with TRBD2 matching over 7 bases. The CDR3 loop spans 13 amino acids. CDR1 and CDR2 from the germline V gene are SNHLY and FYNNEI. Trimming took 6 bases from V and 3 from J; bases not matched to a gene: 5. The CDR3 DNA reads as TGTGCCAGCAGGGTGGCTAGCGGCTACGAGCAGTACTTC. This gives the protein CASRVASGYEQYF. Using reference TRBV2 and TRBJ2-7 for the parts outside the CDR3, the full variable domain is EPEVTQTPSHQVTQMGQEVILRCVPISNHLYFYWYRQILGQKVEFLVSFYNNEISEKSEIFDDQFSVERPDGSNFTLKIRSTKLEDSAMYFCASRVASGYEQYFGPGTRLTVT.

This CDR3 reads CASSLWTDNNEQFF. CDR3 nucleotide sequence: TGTGCCAGCAGCCTATGGACAGACAACAATGAGCAGTTCTTC. This chain joins TRBV7-9 and TRBJ2-1, with D maybe TRBD1 (6 bases). CDR1 is SEHNR, CDR2 FQNEAQ, per germline (reference sequence). The V end was cut by 5 bases, the J end by 5 bases, with 13 bases between. This CDR3 has 14 residues.

This clonotype was seen at least ten times. The V and J genes are TRBV4-1 and TRBJ1-2; 7 bases agree with TRBD1. Trimming at V came to 1 base and at J to 4 bases, leaving 9 bases not matched to a gene. Germline V CDR1 and CDR2: MGHRA, YSYEKL. The CDR3 has 16 amino acids. CDR3 DNA: TGCGCCAGCAGCCAAGTAGCGACAGGGTCGGGCTATGGCTACACCTTC. Amino acids: CASSQVATGSGYGYTF.

This clonotype was seen more than once but under ten times. The genes are TRBV7-6 and TRBJ2-2; maybe TRBD1 (6 bases). The V gene's germline CDR1 is SGHVS and CDR2 FNYEAQ. Trimming shortened V by 2 bases and J by 2 bases, and 12 bases separated the two germline ends. The CDR3 contains 16 residues. Here the CDR3 DNA reads TGTGCCAGCAGCTTATTAGGCAGGGGTAACACCGGGGAGCTGTTTTTT. This encodes CASSLLGRGNTGELFF.

This rearrangement joins TRBV20-1 to TRBJ2-1; D gene unclear. The germline gives CDR1 DFQATT, CDR2 SNEGSKA (reference sequence). This CDR3 has 10 amino acids. V was shortened by 5 bases and J by 8 bases, with 7 bases between the two germline ends. CDR3 bases: TGCAGTGCTGGCTTGGATGAGCAGTTCTTC. Translated: CSAGLDEQFF.

The V gene is TRBV20-1, the J gene TRBJ1-2; weak D call: TRBD1 (6 bases). Germline lookup yields CDR1 DFQATT and CDR2 SNEGSKA (reference sequence). Trimming cost V 0 bases and J 0 bases, with 17 bases left between them. This CDR3 spans 17 amino acids. CDR3 sequence: CSARDISQGLTNYGYTF. The CDR3 nucleotides are TGCAGTGCTAGAGATATTTCCCAGGGGTTGACTAACTATGGCTACACCTTC.

The CDR3 sequence: CASSLPKGTAGDGELFF. As DNA, the CDR3 is TGTGCCAGCAGCTTGCCGAAGGGGACTGCCGGGGACGGGGAGCTGTTTTTT. The rearrangement joins TRBV5-8 to TRBJ2-2, with a weak D call TRBD2 (6 bases). CDR1 and CDR2 from the germline V gene are SGHTS and YDEGEE. The CDR3 is 17 residues long. Trimming took off 1 base at V and 7 bases at J, with 20 bases between the two ends.

This clonotype is a singleton in its sample. A single base separates this from a much larger clone, so it may be a read error. The J gene is TRBJ2-4, the V gene TRBV11-2; D might be TRBD1 (5 bases). The germline CDR1 and CDR2 sequences are SGHAT and FQNNGV. This CDR3 has 17 amino acids. CDR3 nucleotides: TGTGCCAGCGGCTTAGATCAGGGCCGGTTAGCCAAAAACATTCAGTACTTC. Its translation: CASGLDQGRLAKNIQYF.

The V gene is TRBV7-3, the J gene TRBJ2-1; D is unclear. Per the germline V gene, CDR1 is SGHTA and CDR2 is FQGTGA. V was trimmed by 4 bases and J by 6 bases, leaving 10 bases between them. The CDR3 is 13 residues long. The CDR3 loop reads CASSCPEINEQFF. The CDR3 DNA is TGTGCCAGCAGCTGCCCCGAGATCAATGAGCAGTTCTTC.

The table lists this clonotype with many counts. J is TRBJ1-1 and V is TRBV2; D is ambiguous. Germline CDR1 SNHLY, CDR2 FYNNEI. Trimming pared 3 bases from V and 1 base from J, leaving 6 bases between. There are 13 residues in the CDR3. DNA for the CDR3: TGTGCCAGCAGTGATCAGCAGAACACTGAAGCTTTCTTT. Translating it yields CASSDQQNTEAFF.

This clonotype was observed at least ten times. The V and J genes are TRBV28 and TRBJ2-1, with 14 bases lining up with TRBD2. V gave up 5 bases and J gave up 10 bases; unmatched junction bases: 7. Germline CDR1 MDHEN, CDR2 SYDVKM. There are 15 residues in the CDR3. CDR3 sequence reads: CASSPPGTSGSEQFF. In DNA, the CDR3 is TGTGCCAGCAGTCCCCCGGGGACTAGCGGGAGCGAGCAGTTCTTC. The full variable domain, its missing parts supplied by reference TRBV28 and TRBJ2-1, is DVKVTQSSRYLVKRTGEKVFLECVQDMDHENMFWYRQDPGLGLRLIYFSYDVKMKEKGDIPEGYSVSREKKERFSLILESASTNQTSMYLCASSPPGTSGSEQFFGPGTRLTVL.

As for this clonotype: A read error may produce the germline difference seen at one junction end. V and J are TRBV20-1 and TRBJ2-4; D is unclear. There are 12 residues in the CDR3. Germline lookup yields CDR1 DFQATT and CDR2 SNEGSKA (reference sequence). The DNA of the CDR3 is TGCAGTGCTACAACCCTCAGAAACATTCGGTACTTC. It codes for CSATTLRNIRYF.

The table lists this clonotype with many counts. The V and J genes are TRBV28 and TRBJ1-2; 7 bases fit TRBD1. The J segment lost 2 bases and the V segment lost 0 bases, leaving 12 bases of the junction unmatched. This CDR3 is built from 18 residues. From germline, CDR1 is MDHEN and CDR2 SYDVKM. CDR3 loop: CASSLWRQGSPRNYGYTF. The DNA for the CDR3 is TGTGCCAGCAGTTTATGGAGACAGGGAAGCCCCCGAAACTATGGCTACACCTTC.

This clonotype has a count of ten or more. The chain uses TRBV2 and TRBJ2-1; no firm D call. Germline V gene sequence: CDR1 SNHLY, CDR2 FYNNEI. Trimming shortened V by 7 bases and J by 0 bases, and 10 bases separated the two germline ends. The CDR3 has 14 residues. CDR3 in DNA: TGTGCCAGCACCTTCTTGAGCTCCTACAATGAGCAGTTCTTC. This sequence encodes CASTFLSSYNEQFF.

This clonotype occurred many times. The V gene is TRBV29-1, the J gene TRBJ1-1; D not resolved. CDR1 is SQVTM, CDR2 ANQGSEA, per germline. V lost 5 bases, J lost 1 base, and 11 bases lay in between. This CDR3 contains 13 residues. CDR3 in DNA: TGCAGCGTTTACTCTGCTCAGAACACTGAAGCTTTCTTT. Its protein product is CSVYSAQNTEAFF.

This clonotype has just a few counts. The CDR3 DNA reads as TGTGCCACCAGCGGGCTCGGACAGGGCTCCTACGAGCAGTACTTC. It specifies CATSGLGQGSYEQYF. The gene calls are TRBV15 and TRBJ2-7; 8 positions match TRBD1. The CDR3 sequence is 15 residues long. From germline, CDR1 is LNHNV and CDR2 YYDKDF (reference sequence). V gave up 5 bases and J gave up 0 bases; unmatched junction bases: 6.